This T cell receptor beta chain was sequenced for a study of blood T cell repertoires in COVID-19. Overall study context: From the United States, Italy and Spain came samples of acute and convalescent COVID-19.

Those enrolled in Seattle joined during active infection and were followed longitudinally afterward. For this clone: Relative to the germline gene, one junction end is altered; a read error may explain this.

The assay was immunoSEQ multiplex PCR, and TCRdb's table has in-frame clones only and misses some. The sample lists fewer than 300,000 clones, approximately 90% occurring once. The receptor's source is a woman in her thirties with COVID-19, enrolled during active disease. Sequenced sample: peripheral blood.

The CDR3 region is CASKRTGDSNEQYF. CDR3 DNA: TGTGCCAGCAAACGGACAGGGGACTCCAACGAGCAGTACTTC. The chain couples TRBV6-4 to TRBJ2-7, with 9 bases matching TRBD1. CDR1 is MRHNA and CDR2 is SNTAGT in the germline V gene. The CDR3 sequence is 14 residues long.